A single sample is the source of the 30 T cell receptor beta chains below, sequenced in a study of T cell responses to AZD1222 COVID-19 vaccine. Sequencing used immunoSEQ multiplex PCR; TCRdb keeps in-frame clones, though not all of them. The data show more than 100,000 clones, around nine tenths seen once. Sequencing was performed on peripheral blood, taken on day 0 of AZD1222 vaccination. The receptors were sampled from an adult in good health.

The J gene is TRBJ1-3, the V gene TRBV6-5; D uncertain. Per the germline V gene, CDR1 is MNHEY and CDR2 is SVGAGI. V was trimmed by 7 bases and J by 1 base, leaving 14 bases between them. The CDR3 is 15 residues long. The CDR3 DNA reads as TGTGCCAGCATCGGCGGGGTTTCATCTGGAAACACCATATATTTT. Translation gives CASIGGVSSGNTIYF.

This chain connects TRBV21-1 to TRBJ1-1; TRBD1, the table's D call, was not compared with the DNA. TRBV21-1 is a recognized pseudogene. The CDR3 length is 15 residues. The CDR3: CASSADRGYITEAFF. The CDR3 coding sequence is TGTGCCAGCAGCGCAGACAGGGGTTATATCACTGAAGCTTTCTTT.

The CDR3 reads CASSPQGAESNEKLFF. The CDR3 coding sequence is TGTGCCAGCAGCCCTCAGGGGGCGGAATCTAATGAAAAACTGTTTTTT. This chain links TRBV2 with TRBJ1-4, with 8 bases that match TRBD1. Germline assignment: CDR1 SNHLY and CDR2 FYNNEI. This CDR3 is 16 amino acids long. V lost 6 bases to trimming and J lost 3 bases; unmatched junction nucleotides: 9.

The gene calls are TRBV19 and TRBJ1-5; D is uncertain. V was pared by 8 bases and J by 6 bases, with 17 bases between. This CDR3 has 14 residues. The germline CDR1 and CDR2 sequences are LNHDA and SQIVND (reference sequence). The DNA of the CDR3 is TGTGCCAGTGCAGCCCAGAACCGGGGTCAGCCCCAGCATTTT. It translates to CASAAQNRGQPQHF.

The V call is TRBV28, the J call TRBJ1-2; D remains unclear. V was pared by 3 bases and J by 8 bases, with 13 bases between. The germline V gene encodes CDR1 MDHEN and CDR2 SYDVKM. CDR3 length: 13 residues. The CDR3: CASSFPKGRGYTF. The CDR3 DNA is TGTGCCAGCAGTTTCCCCAAAGGGCGCGGCTACACCTTC.

The V gene is TRBV3-1 (or the pseudogene TRBV3-2), the J gene TRBJ1-2, with D tentatively TRBD1 (6 bases). The CDR3 contains 14 residues. V was shortened by 2 bases and J by 2 bases, with 9 bases between the two germline ends. Germline lookup yields CDR1 LGHDT and CDR2 YNNKEL (reference sequence). CDR3 loop: CASSQRQANYGYTF. CDR3 sequence (DNA): TGTGCCAGCAGCCAACGACAGGCCAACTATGGCTACACCTTC.

The rearrangement uses TRBV7-9 and TRBJ2-4; perhaps TRBD1 as D (5 bases). CDR1 is SEHNR, CDR2 FQNEAQ, per germline (reference sequence). The CDR3 runs 15 residues. V shed 0 bases and J shed 6 bases, with 12 bases lying between them. The chain's CDR3 is CASSLAQGAGNIQYF. The CDR3, as DNA: TGTGCCAGCAGCTTAGCGCAAGGGGCTGGAAACATTCAGTACTTC.

The chain employs TRBV7-2 and TRBJ1-6, with D unclear. Germline CDR1 SGHTA, CDR2 FQGNSA. The CDR3 is 11 residues long. V lost 3 bases, J lost 7 bases, and 1 base lay in between. CDR3 sequence: CASSLNSPLHF. CDR3 DNA: TGTGCCAGCAGCTTGAATTCACCCCTCCACTTT.

The chain joins TRBV19 to TRBJ2-5; weak D call: TRBD1 (5 bases). This CDR3 is built from 14 residues. Germline V gene sequence: CDR1 LNHDA, CDR2 SQIVND (reference sequence). V lost 5 bases and J lost 4, with 14 bases in between. In DNA form, the CDR3 reads TGTGCCAGTAGTCCTCAGGGTGGGGTAGAGACCCAGTACTTC. It codes for CASSPQGGVETQYF.

The table lists this clone with a count of one. The chain employs TRBV7-8 and TRBJ1-3; D is uncertain. Germline V gene lookup returns CDR1 SGHVS and CDR2 FQNEAQ. Trimming removed 0 bases from V and 2 bases from J, with 14 bases in between. This CDR3 is 17 amino acids long. The CDR3 DNA reads TGTGCCAGCAGCTTAGCCCTGGACTCCCGGACTGGAAACACCATATATTTT. This sequence encodes CASSLALDSRTGNTIYF.

The chain has TRBV19 and TRBJ2-1, with 8 positions matching TRBD1. The V gene's germline CDR1 is LNHDA and CDR2 SQIVND (reference sequence). CDR3 length: 16 residues. J lost 12 bases, V lost 10 bases, and 23 bases had no gene match. The DNA of the CDR3 is TGTGCCACCACCCTAGGTACAGGGGGATTAGGGACGGGGCAGTTCTTC. It specifies CATTLGTGGLGTGQFF.

The J gene is TRBJ1-2, the V gene TRBV7-8; D not resolved. The ends were cut back, 5 bases at V and 3 bases at J, with 4 bases in the middle. The CDR3 has 11 residues. CDR1 is SGHVS and CDR2 is FQNEAQ in the germline V gene. CDR3 region: CASSRDYGYTF. In nucleotides, the CDR3 is TGTGCCAGCAGCCGGGACTATGGCTACACCTTC.

The rearrangement links TRBV28 to TRBJ1-6, with D perhaps TRBD1 (6 bases). Trimming removed 6 bases from V and 4 bases from J, with 19 bases in between. From germline, CDR1 is MDHEN and CDR2 SYDVKM. This CDR3 comprises 17 residues. The CDR3 loop reads CASREVFGDTYNSPLHF. In DNA form, the CDR3 reads TGTGCCAGCAGAGAAGTTTTCGGGGACACTTATAATTCACCCCTCCACTTT.

The chain joins TRBV11-2 to TRBJ1-1; D uncertain. V was clipped by 5 bases and J by 2 bases, with 9 bases between them. Germline loops: CDR1 SGHAT, CDR2 FQNNGV. This CDR3 contains 13 residues. CDR3 in DNA: TGTGCCAGCAGCCCTCAGCCTAACACTGAAGCTTTCTTT. Encoded protein: CASSPQPNTEAFF.

The CDR3 DNA reads TGTGCCACCAGCAGAGAGGAAGATCAGCCCCAGCATTTT. Amino acids: CATSREEDQPQHF. The rearrangement links TRBV15 to TRBJ1-5; D uncertain. Germline V CDR1 and CDR2: LNHNV, YYDKDF (reference sequence). V was trimmed by 0 bases and J by 5 bases, leaving 5 bases between them. CDR3 length: 13 residues.

V gene TRBV4-1 combines with J gene TRBJ2-7, with TRBD1 matching 8 bases. V gave up 4 bases and J gave up 4 bases; unmatched junction bases: 15. The CDR3 has 17 residues. Germline lookup yields CDR1 MGHRA and CDR2 YSYEKL. The CDR3 is CASSPSPTQGVVYEQYF. The CDR3 nucleotides read TGCGCCAGCAGCCCCTCGCCTACACAGGGGGTAGTTTACGAGCAGTACTTC.

CDR3 bases: TGTGCCAGCAGCTCCACAGGGACACCAAATCCTAATGAAAAACTGTTTTTT. It specifies CASSSTGTPNPNEKLFF. V is TRBV13 and J is TRBJ1-4; TRBD1 might be the D (6 bases). The ends were cut back, 4 bases at V and 3 bases at J, with 18 bases in the middle. The CDR3 runs 17 residues. The germline CDR1 and CDR2 sequences are PRHDT and FYEKMQ (reference sequence).

The V gene is TRBV7-8, the J gene TRBJ1-2, with a tentative D call TRBD1 (6 bases). Germline V CDR1 and CDR2: SGHVS, FQNEAQ. The CDR3 consists of 14 residues. The V and J ends lost 5 bases and 0 bases respectively, with 10 bases between them. The CDR3 sequence is CASSLGTSNYGYTF. As DNA, the CDR3 is TGTGCCAGCAGCCTCGGGACATCTAACTATGGCTACACCTTC.

The chain combines TRBV24-1 with TRBJ1-5; perhaps TRBD1 as D (5 bases). V shed 5 bases and J shed 2 bases, with 9 bases lying between them. The CDR3 loop spans 14 amino acids. CDR1 and CDR2 (germline): KGHDR, SFDVKD. CDR3 coding DNA: TGTGCCACCAGTGGATCAGGGCGCAATCAGCCCCAGCATTTT. As protein: CATSGSGRNQPQHF.

This clone showed up just once. The V gene is TRBV21-1, the J gene TRBJ2-3; TRBD1, as called in the table, went unchecked against the DNA. TRBV21-1 is annotated as a pseudogene. This CDR3 region has 19 residues. The CDR3 sequence is CASSKGNILWGHRTDTQYF. DNA for the CDR3: TGTGCCAGCAGCAAAGGGAACATCCTGTGGGGACATAGAACAGATACGCAGTATTTT.

This chain links TRBV7-3 with TRBJ2-1; D possibly corresponds to TRBD1 (6 bases). Germline V gene sequence: CDR1 SGHTA, CDR2 FQGTGA. This CDR3 is built from 13 residues. Deletions cut 2 bases from V and 5 bases from J, with 7 bases between. DNA for the CDR3: TGTGCCAGCAGCTTAGGGGACAACAATGAGCAGTTCTTC. This sequence encodes CASSLGDNNEQFF.

The chain has TRBV7-2 and TRBJ1-5; D unresolved. The CDR3 covers 13 residues. Between the trimmed V and J ends, which lost 5 bases and 5 bases, there was a span of 10 bases. Germline CDR1 SGHTA, CDR2 FQGNSA. CDR3: CASSPLGDQPQHF. CDR3 DNA sequence: TGTGCCAGCAGCCCCCTGGGAGATCAGCCCCAGCATTTT.

The chain carries TRBV7-6 and TRBJ1-1; D unclear. This CDR3 spans 14 amino acids. Germline CDR1 and CDR2: SGHVS and FNYEAQ. Trimming pared 5 bases from V and 1 base from J, leaving 11 bases between. CDR3 nucleotide sequence: TGTGCCAGCAGCCCGGGAAGCGCGAACACTGAAGCTTTCTTT. Translation: CASSPGSANTEAFF.

The J gene is TRBJ1-6, the V gene TRBV9, with 8 bases fitting TRBD1. Germline values: CDR1 SGDLS, CDR2 YYNGEE. Trimming cost V 6 bases and J 5 bases; bases outside gene matches: 4. The CDR3 totals 14 residues. CDR3 nucleotides: TGTGCCAGCACCCGGGACAGGAATAATTCACCCCTCCACTTT. Its protein product is CASTRDRNNSPLHF.

The chain has TRBV27 and TRBJ1-6; the D is unclear. Between the trimmed V and J ends, which lost 0 bases and 4 bases, there was a span of 10 bases. The length of the CDR3 is 16 residues. Germline values: CDR1 MNHEY, CDR2 SMNVEV (reference sequence). The CDR3 bases are TGTGCCAGCAGTTTATCGAGGTCCCCGTATAATTCACCCCTCCACTTT. This codes for CASSLSRSPYNSPLHF.

The chain combines TRBV27 with TRBJ1-5, with D possibly TRBD1 on 6 matching bases. CDR1 MNHEY and CDR2 SMNVEV come from the germline V gene (reference sequence). V dropped 3 bases and J dropped 7 bases, with 13 bases sitting between them. CDR3 length equals 14 residues. The CDR3 DNA reads TGTGCCAGCAGTTTGTACAGGGCGGAACAGCCCCAGCATTTT. It is translated as CASSLYRAEQPQHF.

The chain joins TRBV5-6 to TRBJ1-4, with 8 bases aligning to TRBD1. V gave up 2 bases and J gave up 7 bases; unmatched junction bases: 4. Looked up from germline, CDR1 is SGHDT and CDR2 is YYEEEE. The CDR3 is 14 residues long. CDR3 in amino acids: CASSFWTGSEKLFF. CDR3 nucleotide sequence: TGTGCCAGCAGCTTTTGGACAGGGAGTGAAAAACTGTTTTTT.

This sequence joins TRBV19 and TRBJ2-2, with TRBD1 identical over 7 bases. CDR3 length: 20 residues. V gave up 6 bases and J gave up 5 bases; unmatched junction bases: 24. The germline V gene has CDR1 LNHDA and CDR2 SQIVND (reference sequence). The CDR3 reads CASRGLVGTPSTGQTGELFF. The DNA for the CDR3 is TGTGCCAGTAGGGGGTTAGTGGGAACTCCCTCGACAGGGCAGACCGGGGAGCTGTTTTTT.

The chain uses TRBV30 and TRBJ2-4, with 9 bases fitting TRBD1. Germline loops: CDR1 GTSNPN, CDR2 SVGIG (reference sequence). V dropped 1 base and J dropped 1; count of bases not matched to a gene: 2. The CDR3 spans 15 residues. The CDR3 DNA sequence: TGTGCCTGGAGTGACAGGGGGCGGGCCAAAAACATTCAGTACTTC. Its translation: CAWSDRGRAKNIQYF.

The V and J genes are TRBV2 and TRBJ1-5; D is unresolved. The germline V gene has CDR1 SNHLY and CDR2 FYNNEI. With 3 bases removed from V and 0 bases from J, the gap between germline ends came to 9 bases. CDR3 length: 15 residues. The CDR3 protein is CASSEGIVSNQPQHF. Written as DNA, the CDR3 is TGTGCCAGCAGTGAGGGTATTGTTAGCAATCAGCCCCAGCATTTT. The complete variable domain, with remaining parts taken from reference TRBV2 and TRBJ1-5, reads EPEVTQTPSHQVTQMGQEVILRCVPISNHLYFYWYRQILGQKVEFLVSFYNNEISEKSEIFDDQFSVERPDGSNFTLKIRSTKLEDSAMYFCASSEGIVSNQPQHFGDGTRLSIL.